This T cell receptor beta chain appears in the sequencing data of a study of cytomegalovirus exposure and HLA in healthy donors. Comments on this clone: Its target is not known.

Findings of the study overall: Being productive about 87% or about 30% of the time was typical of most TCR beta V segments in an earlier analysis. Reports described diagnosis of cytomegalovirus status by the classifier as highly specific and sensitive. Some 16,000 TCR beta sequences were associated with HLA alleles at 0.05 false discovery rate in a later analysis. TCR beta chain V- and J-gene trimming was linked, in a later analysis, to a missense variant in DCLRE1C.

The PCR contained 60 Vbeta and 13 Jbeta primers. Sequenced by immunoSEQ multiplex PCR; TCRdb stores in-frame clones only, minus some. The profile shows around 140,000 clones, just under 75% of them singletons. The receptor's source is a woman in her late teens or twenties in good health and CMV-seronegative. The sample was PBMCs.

CDR3 in amino acids: CASSDISSGNTIYF. The CDR3 bases are TGTGCCAGCAGTGACATCAGCTCTGGAAACACCATATATTTT. V is TRBV6-1 and J is TRBJ1-3; D call uncertain. Trimming cost V 3 bases and J 0 bases, with 6 bases left between them. The CDR3 is 14 residues long. Germline loops: CDR1 MNHNS, CDR2 SASEGT.